The entry below gives a single T cell receptor beta chain sequence along with its context. Its antigen is not known. The sample belongs to a study of T cell responses to AZD1222 COVID-19 vaccine. V lost 3 bases and J 0 bases, leaving 12 bases between the germline ends. This CDR3 is built from 15 residues. CDR1 and CDR2 from the germline V gene are MNHNS and SASEGT. Regarding the study as a whole: Researchers report vaccine-associated CD4 TCRs spanning spike, with dominance at 160-218 and 743-854. Baseline testing showed seropositivity in only a handful of AZD1222 recipients.

Clones were sequenced by immunoSEQ multiplex PCR, and TCRdb holds only the in-frame ones, with some missing. The top ten clones hold around 3.9% of a sample with around 110,000 clones, approximately 83% of them seen once. Sequencing used peripheral blood, obtained on day 0 of MenACWY control vaccination. The V and J genes are TRBV6-1 and TRBJ2-7, with D possibly called TRBD1 or TRBD2 (5 bases each). The receptor's source is an adult in good health. CDR3 region: CASSDKGRSSYEQYF. The CDR3 DNA follows: TGTGCCAGCAGTGATAAGGGACGGAGCTCCTACGAGCAGTACTTC.